This entry features one T cell receptor beta chain sequence. This clone appeared a few times. Its recognized antigen is unknown. Base-call qualities are not available, and no considerably larger clone is one nucleotide away. This specimen belongs to a study of blood T cell repertoires in COVID-19 (dated by TCRdb to the early 2020s). The study in broad terms: Samples covering the acute and convalescent phases of COVID-19 were provided by collaborators in the United States, Italy and Spain. The prospective study material was composed of cDNA or gDNA derived from T cells, B-cell-depleted T cells, or PBMCs. Subjects who had been exposed to COVID-19, were actively infected with it, or had recovered from it provided the deeply sampled blood TCRbeta repertoires that made up the dataset. The repertoires were made available in a free public database intended to serve as a resource for research on the immune response to SARS-CoV-2. Samples were obtained from the ongoing ImmuneRACE study (first 160 participants) and from 1,000 to 1,500 subjects provided by 6 global collaborators. Sample metadata almost always included a de-identified subject ID, COVID-19 status, age in years and sex. Where available, HLA class I and class II types were obtained from metadata supplied by the sample provider rather than from assay-based typing.

TCRbeta CDR3 regions were amplified from genomic DNA by means of the immunoSEQ Assay, a bias-controlled multiplex PCR. The published analysis was carried out like this. Nucleated cell counts per sample were estimated from amplification of reference gene primers within the assay. To quantify the absolute abundance of each unique TCRbeta CDR3 rearrangement, sequence reads were collapsed and filtered. For each sample, productive Simpson clonality was calculated by taking the square root of Simpson's diversity index across productive rearrangements. Imported from immuneACCESS, the table was reduced by TCRdb to in-frame sequences with V and J called. These copies leave out some clones; in studies compared against another copy, an unresolved V gene accounts for under half, and the cause of the remainder is not known. From that table come the V and J calls and clone size; the DNA was used to work out D and trimming. Recorded for this sample are under 110,000 clones; about 79% of them occurred a single time. The leading ten clones occupy approximately 6.2% of the sample.

The CDR3 numbers 14 residues from cysteine through phenylalanine. The read is trimmed to its CDR3 DNA, 42 bases read in frame from base 1. CDR1 and CDR2 (MNHEY, SMNVEV) derive from the germline V gene (reference sequence). V is cut back by 4 bases and J by 6 bases, with 7 bases in the junction unmatched. At one collaborating source in Seattle, patients were enrolled during active infection and were followed longitudinally through the course of disease. The collaborating institutions used their own protocols to collect whole blood in K2EDTA tubes. Collaborator samples were shipped for TCRbeta analysis as frozen whole blood, isolated PBMCs, or DNA extracted from either sample type. The full study reports these points: Clinical and demographic metadata were provided uncurated, with the amount varying by source and participant.

This sequence was found in an elderly man with COVID-19, enrolled during active disease. The sample comprised peripheral blood. The rearranged chain carries TRBV27 and TRBJ2-7; 9 bases in between match TRBD2. The CDR3 region has the sequence CASSYLAGRGEQYF. The DNA sequence follows: TGTGCCAGCAGTTACCTAGCGGGACGGGGCGAGCAGTACTTC.